These 22 T cell receptor beta chains were sequenced from one sample in a study of blood T cell repertoires in COVID-19. Profiled with immunoSEQ multiplex PCR; TCRdb holds only in-frame clones, not every one. The profile shows 120,000 or so clones, just over 70% of them singletons. Sequencing input: peripheral blood. Receptors originate from a human donor with acute or convalescent COVID-19. The donor label of this sample is uncertain.

The DNA for the CDR3 is TGCGCCAGCAGCTGGACGGGAGGAAACACCATATATTTT. It yields the protein CASSWTGGNTIYF. The chain has TRBV5-1 and TRBJ1-3; D is undetermined. V lost 3 bases, J lost 4 bases, and 8 bases lay in between. CDR1 is SGHRS and CDR2 is YFSETQ in the germline V gene. This CDR3 spans 13 amino acids.

The chain uses TRBV19 and TRBJ2-3; D is possibly TRBD1 (6 bases). Germline assignment: CDR1 LNHDA and CDR2 SQIVND (reference sequence). Between the trimmed V and J ends, which lost 3 bases and 11 bases, there was a span of 21 bases. CDR3 length: 15 amino acids. The CDR3 sequence is CASSIRQVAQGWQYF. CDR3 nucleotides: TGTGCCAGTAGTATTCGTCAGGTAGCACAGGGTTGGCAGTATTTT.

The gene calls are TRBV24-1 and TRBJ2-3; D perhaps matches TRBD1 (6 bases). CDR1 is KGHDR and CDR2 is SFDVKD in the germline V gene. The CDR3 runs 16 residues. V shed 5 bases and J shed 6 bases, with 20 bases lying between them. CDR3 sequence reads: CATSARGINRADTQYF. As DNA, the CDR3 is TGTGCCACCAGTGCCCGGGGAATTAACAGGGCGGATACGCAGTATTTT.

The chain combines TRBV6-5 with TRBJ2-7; D is undetermined. From germline, CDR1 is MNHEY and CDR2 SVGAGI. Trimming cost V 8 bases and J 2 bases, with 13 bases left between them. The length of the CDR3 is 13 residues. The CDR3: CASSSVFTYEQYV. CDR3 DNA: TGTGCCAGCTCCAGTGTGTTCACCTACGAGCAGTACGTC.

The chain has TRBV28 and TRBJ1-1; perhaps TRBD1 as D (6 bases). The ends were cut back, 5 bases at V and 4 bases at J, with 11 bases in the middle. The CDR3 runs 13 residues. Germline V gives CDR1 MDHEN, CDR2 SYDVKM. The CDR3 coding sequence is TGTGCCAGCAGTCAGGGGAAGGGCACTGAAGCTTTCTTT. It encodes CASSQGKGTEAFF. The entire variable domain, with the rest obtained from reference TRBV28 and TRBJ1-1, is as follows: DVKVTQSSRYLVKRTGEKVFLECVQDMDHENMFWYRQDPGLGLRLIYFSYDVKMKEKGDIPEGYSVSREKKERFSLILESASTNQTSMYLCASSQGKGTEAFFGQGTRLTVV.

The V and J genes are TRBV7-2 and TRBJ2-5, with D hard to call. There are 14 residues in the CDR3. V was cut by 1 base and J by 4 bases, with 10 bases left in between. Germline lookup yields CDR1 SGHTA and CDR2 FQGNSA. CDR3 sequence reads: CASSLEYLGETQYF. For the CDR3, the DNA is TGTGCCAGCAGCTTAGAATACCTAGGAGAGACCCAGTACTTC.

The gene calls are TRBV7-2 and TRBJ2-7; 11 nucleotides agree with TRBD2. The CDR3 loop spans 15 amino acids. With 5 bases clipped from V and 2 bases from J, the junction kept 5 bases outside the gene matches. CDR1 is SGHTA and CDR2 is FQGNSA in the germline V gene. CDR3 nucleotides: TGTGCCAGCAGCAGTAGCGGGGGGGCTGCCTACGAGCAGTACTTC. It is translated as CASSSSGGAAYEQYF.

This chain links TRBV5-1 with TRBJ2-1; TRBD1 matches at 9 bases. V was clipped by 3 bases and J by 2 bases; unmatched bases: 3. Germline lookup yields CDR1 SGHRS and CDR2 YFSETQ. The CDR3 is 15 amino acids. CDR3 protein: CASSSRQGAYNEQFF. CDR3 sequence (DNA): TGCGCCAGCAGCTCAAGACAGGGGGCCTACAATGAGCAGTTCTTC.

This clone was seen a few times. The gene calls are TRBV7-9 and TRBJ2-7, with D perhaps matching TRBD2 (7 bases). Trimming took off 4 bases at V and 4 bases at J, with 29 bases between the two ends. This CDR3 is 19 amino acids long. Germline V gene lookup returns CDR1 SEHNR and CDR2 FQNEAQ (reference sequence). As DNA, the CDR3 is TGTGCCAGCAGCTGGGACGGCCAGGGGCGCGGGGGAGCACTTTACGAGCAGTACGTC. Translating gives CASSWDGQGRGGALYEQYV.

Details on this clone: The conserved phenylalanine or tryptophan normally closing the CDR3 is absent here, so this likely arose from a read error. It is unclear where the CDR3 begins or ends on the DNA, so no DNA is shown, and the CDR3 is as TCRdb lists it. This rearrangement joins TRBV7-8 to TRBJ2-7; the tabulated D call, TRBD1, remains unverified against the DNA. With termini counted, the CDR3 has 13 amino acids. Germline CDR1 is SGHVS and CDR2 is FQNEAQ. The CDR3 spells CASSSPEIGADSL.

V is TRBV24-1 and J is TRBJ1-5; D gene unclear. Trimming took off 5 bases at V and 2 bases at J, with 15 bases between the two ends. Germline-derived CDR1 and CDR2 are KGHDR and SFDVKD. The CDR3 length is 16 residues. CDR3 loop: CATSASGAGGNQPQHF. The CDR3 DNA follows: TGTGCCACCAGTGCATCCGGTGCCGGGGGCAATCAGCCCCAGCATTTT.

The chain has TRBV19 and TRBJ2-7, with 7 bases fitting TRBD1. The CDR3 has 15 residues. The V gene's germline CDR1 is LNHDA and CDR2 SQIVND (reference sequence). Trimming removed 3 bases from V and 0 bases from J; junction bases left unmatched: 5. The CDR3 DNA sequence: TGTGCCAGTAGTATGAAGGGGGCTAGCTCCTACGAGCAGTACGTC. Translated, it gives CASSMKGASSYEQYV.

The J gene is TRBJ1-6, the V gene TRBV5-1; D gene ambiguous. The length of the CDR3 is 13 residues. CDR1 is SGHRS, CDR2 YFSETQ, per germline. The germline V and J ends were trimmed by 4 bases and 4 bases, with 6 bases remaining between them. CDR3 residues: CASSLDYNSPLHF. For the CDR3, the DNA is TGCGCCAGCAGCCTAGATTATAATTCACCCCTCCACTTT. The full variable domain, its missing parts supplied by reference TRBV5-1 and TRBJ1-6, is KAGVTQTPRYLIKTRGQQVTLSCSPISGHRSVSWYQQTPGQGLQFLFEYFSETQRNKGNFPGRFSGRQFSNSRSEMNVSTLELGDSALYLCASSLDYNSPLHFGNGTRLTVT.

This clone occurred many times. The rearrangement joins TRBV7-9 to TRBJ1-3; 7 bases match TRBD1. The CDR3 length is 15 residues. The V and J ends lost 5 bases and 4 bases, in that order; junction bases with no gene match: 8. Germline assignment: CDR1 SEHNR and CDR2 FQNEAQ (reference sequence). Here the CDR3 reads CASSPAGTAGNTIYF. The CDR3 DNA is TGTGCCAGCAGCCCCGCCGGGACAGCCGGAAACACCATATATTTT.

This clone showed up just once. This chain connects TRBV5-1 to TRBJ1-5; D possibly corresponds to TRBD1 (5 bases). Trimming stripped 4 bases from V and 2 bases from J, with 10 bases between. The CDR3 spans 14 residues. Germline-derived CDR1 and CDR2 are SGHRS and YFSETQ. The CDR3 DNA sequence: TGCGCCAGCAGCCCAGGACACGGCAATCAGCCCCAGCATTTT. This gives the protein CASSPGHGNQPQHF. Filled out from reference TRBV5-1 and TRBJ1-5, the complete variable domain reads KAGVTQTPRYLIKTRGQQVTLSCSPISGHRSVSWYQQTPGQGLQFLFEYFSETQRNKGNFPGRFSGRQFSNSRSEMNVSTLELGDSALYLCASSPGHGNQPQHFGDGTRLSIL.

This clone was seen a handful of times. The rearrangement links TRBV27 to TRBJ1-6, with a possible D match to TRBD1 (5 bases). Trimming removed 6 bases at V and 8 bases at J, with 17 bases between. The CDR3 extends over 15 amino acids. CDR1 and CDR2 from the germline V gene are MNHEY and SMNVEV (reference sequence). The CDR3 region is CASSLGQGYDSPLHF. CDR3 DNA: TGTGCCAGCAGCCTGGGGCAGGGTTACGATTCACCCCTCCACTTT.

Points on this clone: At one boundary the junction diverges from the germline segment, which might be a read error. The chain carries TRBV19 and TRBJ1-1; 8 bases are shared with TRBD1. The CDR3 loop spans 13 amino acids. The germline V gene has CDR1 LNHDA and CDR2 SQIVND (reference sequence). The CDR3: CASSITQGAVGDF. The DNA of the CDR3 is TGTGCCAGTAGTATTACGCAGGGGGCCGTCGGCGACTTT.

The chain employs TRBV18 and TRBJ1-4, with a possible D match to TRBD1 (5 bases). V lost 4 bases to trimming and J lost 3 bases, with 6 bases between them. Germline lookup yields CDR1 KGHSH and CDR2 LQKENI. The CDR3 has 13 amino acids. CDR3 bases: TGTGCCAGCTCACAAGGGGCTAATGAAAAACTGTTTTTT. This codes for CASSQGANEKLFF.

The chain links TRBV4-1 to TRBJ1-5; D is uncertain. This CDR3 comprises 12 residues. V lost 1 base, J lost 7 bases, and 5 bases lay in between. Germline V gene lookup returns CDR1 MGHRA and CDR2 YSYEKL. The CDR3 DNA reads as TGCGCCAGCAGCCAAGGAGGCCAGCCCCAGCATTTT. This gives the protein CASSQGGQPQHF.

The gene calls are TRBV24-1 and TRBJ2-5; tentatively, D is TRBD1 (5 bases). The CDR3 contains 14 residues. Germline values: CDR1 KGHDR, CDR2 SFDVKD. Trimming cost V 4 bases and J 4 bases, with 12 bases left between them. CDR3 sequence: CATSDRDRGETQYF. In nucleotides, the CDR3 is TGTGCCACCAGTGACCGAGACAGAGGAGAGACCCAGTACTTC.

This clone was counted only a few times. J is TRBJ1-3 and V is TRBV13; D is possibly TRBD1 (6 bases). The V gene's germline CDR1 is PRHDT and CDR2 FYEKMQ (reference sequence). The CDR3 runs 14 residues. V was pared by 2 bases and J by 4 bases, with 9 bases between. The CDR3 bases are TGTGCCAGCAGCTTAAGGGGGTCAGGAAACACCATATATTTT. It translates to CASSLRGSGNTIYF.

This chain links TRBV18 with TRBJ1-5; D possibly corresponds to TRBD1 (5 bases). V was cut by 3 bases and J by 6 bases, with 6 bases left in between. Germline V lookup: CDR1 KGHSH, CDR2 LQKENI. The length of the CDR3 is 12 residues. The DNA of the CDR3 is TGTGCCAGCTCACCCGGGGGTCAGCCCCAGCATTTT. Translating it yields CASSPGGQPQHF.